Below, 11 T cell receptor beta chains from the same sample are listed, as sequenced in a study of T cells in tuberculosis. Assay used: immunoSEQ multiplex PCR; TCRdb lists only in-frame clones, some missing. This table holds under 25,000 clones, almost 97% found once. Sequenced material: PBMCs. These receptors all stem from a donor aged 10 to 29 with latent tuberculosis or without tuberculosis infection.

The chain employs TRBV4-1 and TRBJ1-2; D might be TRBD1 (5 bases). V was clipped by 0 bases and J by 2 bases, with 10 bases between them. CDR3 size: 15 residues. CDR1 and CDR2 from the germline V gene are MGHRA and YSYEKL. Here the CDR3 reads CASSQEPGMNYGYTF. DNA for the CDR3: TGCGCCAGCAGCCAAGAGCCAGGGATGAACTATGGCTACACCTTC.

The genes are TRBV29-1 and TRBJ2-5, with 8 bases identical to TRBD2. This CDR3 has 15 amino acids. Looked up from germline, CDR1 is SQVTM and CDR2 is ANQGSEA. The J segment lost 5 bases and the V segment lost 4 bases, leaving 12 bases of the junction unmatched. The CDR3 here is CSVGVGGGMMETQYF. DNA for the CDR3: TGCAGCGTTGGGGTTGGCGGGGGGATGATGGAGACCCAGTACTTC.

The chain couples TRBV6-5 to TRBJ2-7; a possible D gene is TRBD2 (5 bases). V was pared by 0 bases and J by 7 bases, with 13 bases between. Looked up from germline, CDR1 is MNHEY and CDR2 is SVGAGI. The CDR3 runs to 14 residues. For the CDR3, the DNA is TGTGCCAGCAGTTACTCGAGGGTGGCAGCTGAGCAGTACTTC. This codes for CASSYSRVAAEQYF.

The rearrangement links TRBV29-1 to TRBJ2-7; 7 bases agree with TRBD2. Germline lookup yields CDR1 SQVTM and CDR2 ANQGSEA. The CDR3 has 16 residues. J lost 5 bases, V lost 6 bases, and 19 bases had no gene match. CDR3 protein: CSVLGNLPGLFHEQYF. The CDR3 bases are TGCAGCGTCTTGGGCAACCTTCCGGGACTATTCCACGAGCAGTACTTC.

The chain has TRBV5-1 and TRBJ1-2; TRBD1 might be the D (6 bases). The CDR3 extends over 21 amino acids. CDR1 SGHRS and CDR2 YFSETQ come from the germline V gene. V gave up 0 bases and J gave up 4 bases, with 31 bases separating them. CDR3 region: CASSLGPLMSNRMGAGYGYTF. For the CDR3, the DNA is TGCGCCAGCAGCTTGGGACCACTTATGTCCAATCGGATGGGGGCAGGCTATGGCTACACCTTC.

The chain uses TRBV11-3 and TRBJ2-5; D unresolved. V was cut by 1 base and J by 4 bases, with 7 bases left in between. This CDR3 has 13 amino acids. The germline CDR1 and CDR2 sequences are SGHNT and YENEEA. The CDR3, as DNA: TGTGCCAGCAGCTTAGTTACCGGAGAGACCCAGTACTTC. It yields the protein CASSLVTGETQYF.

The chain carries TRBV27 and TRBJ1-1; D might be TRBD1 (5 bases). Germline CDR1 reads MNHEY; CDR2 reads SMNVEV (reference sequence). The CDR3 contains 15 residues. V was trimmed by 8 bases and J by 0 bases, leaving 16 bases between them. In nucleotides, the CDR3 is TGTGCCAGCTCCTCAGGCGCAGGGATGAACACTGAAGCTTTCTTT. Amino acid sequence: CASSSGAGMNTEAFF.

The CDR3 loop is CASGLRDQPQHF. The CDR3 DNA reads TGTGCTAGTGGTTTGCGTGATCAGCCCCAGCATTTT. The V gene is TRBV12-5, the J gene TRBJ1-5; D is uncertain. The V gene's germline CDR1 is LGHNT and CDR2 FRNRAP. This CDR3 has 12 amino acids. Trimming removed 2 bases at V and 5 bases at J, with 4 bases between.

V gene TRBV29-1 combines with J gene TRBJ2-7; D might be TRBD2 (6 bases). This CDR3 comprises 12 residues. V lost 7 bases, J lost 1 base, and 11 bases lay in between. CDR1 SQVTM and CDR2 ANQGSEA come from the germline V gene. CDR3 in DNA: TGCAGCGGGGGGGAGACTTCCTACGAGCAGTACTTC. Translating it yields CSGGETSYEQYF.

This clone occurred once. This sequence joins TRBV2 and TRBJ2-3, with 7 nucleotides matching TRBD2. The germline gives CDR1 SNHLY, CDR2 FYNNEI. Germline trimming cut 8 bases from V and 2 bases from J; bases unmatched to any gene: 4. This CDR3 contains 13 residues. The CDR3 protein is CASAREDTDTQYF. As DNA, the CDR3 is TGTGCCAGCGCACGGGAGGACACAGATACGCAGTATTTT.

The chain recombines TRBV25-1 with TRBJ1-2; the match to TRBD1 covers 9 bases. The CDR3 covers 17 residues. The germline CDR1 and CDR2 sequences are MGHDK and SYGVNS. After removal of 7 bases from V and 4 bases from J, the junction contained 16 bases not matched to a gene. Here the CDR3 reads CASTQSGTGPHRYGYTF. For the CDR3, the DNA is TGTGCCAGCACCCAATCGGGGACAGGGCCCCATCGCTATGGCTACACCTTC.